The clone carrying this T cell receptor (beta chain) was recorded at least ten times. This sample was included in a study of T cells after yellow fever vaccination. Each CDR3 protein gets one entry after TCRdb re-called the 5' RACE reads with MiXCR. Of about 340,000 distinct CDR3 sequences in the sample, about an eighth were seen once. The CDR3 contains 15 residues. V was shortened by 7 bases and J by 7 bases, with 19 bases between the two germline ends. Germline V gives CDR1 MNHEY, CDR2 SVGAGI. The sequences come from CD4+ T cells sorted from PBMCs, collected 15 days after the yellow fever booster vaccination. The source is a man aged 18 to 30 who received the YFV17D yellow fever vaccine. This rearrangement joins TRBV6-5 to TRBJ1-4, with D perhaps matching TRBD1 (6 bases). CDR3 nucleotide sequence: TGTGCCAGCACATCCCAGGGGCAAAGCGGTGAAAAACTGTTTTTT. Translated, it gives CASTSQGQSGEKLFF.